Listed below are T cell receptor beta chains from one sample, sequenced in a study of chemoradiotherapy in HPV16-positive cancers. Libraries were prepared by immunoSEQ multiplex PCR; TCRdb keeps only in-frame clonotypes and omits some of them. The sample consists of about 35,000 clones, approximately 92% of them appearing once. Sample: blood, taken from a patient who underwent chemoradiotherapy. Receptor source: a human donor with HPV-associated anogenital cancer. Each CDR3 is given with its conserved first and last residue. A D gene is named only where the DNA matches it firmly. Clone sizes are given selectively: once, few, many, or a class where the clone is expanded.

-	TRBJ1-1	15	TRBV7-6	TRBD1	TGTGCCAGCAGCCCCGGACAGGGAGGAATCACTGAAGCTTTCTTT	CASSPGQGGITEAFF
-	TRBJ1-3	16	TRBV5-5	-	TGTGCCAGCAGCTTGGGCGGAACGGCGACTGGAAACACCATATATTTT	CASSLGGTATGNTIYF
-	TRBJ2-1	14	TRBV7-7	-	TGTGCTAGCAGCCCCAGTGTCCAGACTAATGAGCAGTTCTTC	CASSPSVQTNEQFF
-	TRBJ1-1	16	TRBV7-5	-	TGTGCCAGAAGCCATGACAGGGGGCTGAAGAACACTGAAGCTTTCTTT	CARSHDRGLKNTEAFF
-	TRBJ2-7	14	TRBV27	TRBD1	TGTGCCAGCAGACCTAGACAGGGGGCCAACGAGCAGTACTTC	CASRPRQGANEQYF
few	TRBJ1-6	13	TRBV4-2	-	TGTGCCAGCAGCCCTATGGGGCCGACACCCCTCCACTTT	CASSPMGPTPLHF
-	TRBJ1-1	15	TRBV7-8	-	TGTGCCAGCAGTTTCGGACAATTCGGCAACACTGAAGCTTTCTTT	CASSFGQFGNTEAFF
-	TRBJ1-2	15	TRBV5-1	-	TGCGCCAGCAGCTTGGACGGACCGATTAACTATGGCTACACCTTC	CASSLDGPINYGYTF
-	TRBJ1-2	12	TRBV29-1	-	TGCAGCGTTGCAGACACTAACTATGGCTACACCTTC	CSVADTNYGYTF
-	TRBJ1-3	17	TRBV4-1	-	TGCGCCAGCAGTCGTCCCGGGGGGAGGGGACCTGGAAACACCATATATTTT	CASSRPGGRGPGNTIYF
-	TRBJ2-5	13	TRBV12-5	-	TGTGCTAGTGGTTTGCCGAATGAGGAGACCCAGTACTTC	CASGLPNEETQYF
-	TRBJ1-1	13	TRBV19	-	TGTGCCAGTAGTATGGAGAGAGGGACTGAAGCTTTCTTT	CASSMERGTEAFF
-	TRBJ2-1	15	TRBV5-1	-	TGCGCCAGCAGCTTGGTACAGGGAGAGGGCAATGAGCAGTTCTTC	CASSLVQGEGNEQFF
-	TRBJ1-1	13	TRBV7-2	-	TGTGCCAGCAGCTTGGAGACATACACTGAAGCTTTCTTT	CASSLETYTEAFF
-	TRBJ2-7	12	TRBV5-4	-	TGTGCCAGCAGCCAGTCTAGTTCCGAGCAGTACTTC	CASSQSSSEQYF
-	TRBJ1-2	16	TRBV5-1	-	TGCGCCAGCAGCTTGGCGGCCGGCGGGGGATACTATGGCTACACCTTC	CASSLAAGGGYYGYTF
-	TRBJ2-2	16	TRBV9	-	TGTGCCAGCAGCGCCATATCGGACCAAGTCCCCGGGGAGCTGTTTTTT	CASSAISDQVPGELFF
-	TRBJ1-6	14	TRBV14	-	TGTGCCAGCAGCCAAGGCTTGGACAATTCACCCCTCCACTTT	CASSQGLDNSPLHF
-	TRBJ1-1	15	TRBV7-3	-	TGTGCCAGCAGCTCGAACCCTACAGGGTTTGGTGAAGCTTTCTTT	CASSSNPTGFGEAFF
-	TRBJ2-3	15	TRBV29-1	TRBD1	TGCAGCGTTGAGGATCCGGGACAGGGACCAGATACGCAGTATTTT	CSVEDPGQGPDTQYF
-	TRBJ2-6	18	TRBV29-1	TRBD1	TGCAGCGTTGAAGGGGCGAGACAGGGAGCTTCTGGGGCCAACGTCCTGACTTTC	CSVEGARQGASGANVLTF
-	TRBJ1-4	16	TRBV21-1	-	TGTGCCAGCAGCAAAGCGAAAACAGGGGACGATGAAAAACTGTTTTTT	CASSKAKTGDDEKLFF
few	TRBJ1-5	13	TRBV19	-	TGTGCCAGTAGTGTACAGGGATGGGGGCCCCAGCATTTT	CASSVQGWGPQHF